These 17 T cell receptor beta chains came from one sample sequenced in a study of cytomegalovirus exposure and HLA in healthy donors. PCR used 60 Vbeta primers and 13 Jbeta primers. Here immunoSEQ multiplex PCR was the method, and the copy in TCRdb shows in-frame clones only, minus some. The data contain fewer than 90,000 clones, 81% of them seen just once; the ten biggest clones take up 6.5%. The sample taken for sequencing was PBMCs. These receptors were taken from a human donor in good health.

This chain uses TRBV5-6 with TRBJ1-2; D is possibly TRBD1 (5 bases). The V gene lost 7 bases and the J gene lost 5 bases, with 21 bases spanning the gap. The germline V gene has CDR1 SGHDT and CDR2 YYEEEE. CDR3 size: 15 residues. The CDR3 loop reads CASLPLTDLTYGYTF. The CDR3 DNA follows: TGTGCCAGCCTTCCTTTGACAGATCTGACTTATGGCTACACCTTC.

V usage is TRBV19 and J usage is TRBJ2-7; perhaps TRBD1 as D (5 bases). The CDR3 has 14 amino acids. The germline V and J ends were trimmed by 1 base and 2 bases, with 9 bases remaining between them. The germline V gene has CDR1 LNHDA and CDR2 SQIVND (reference sequence). Here the CDR3 reads CASSIVAGPYEQYF. The CDR3 bases are TGTGCCAGTAGTATAGTCGCAGGGCCCTACGAGCAGTACTTC.

The gene calls are TRBV2 and TRBJ2-7; a weak D match, TRBD2 (5 bases). The CDR3 runs 14 residues. Looked up from germline, CDR1 is SNHLY and CDR2 is FYNNEI. V lost 7 bases and J 0 bases, leaving 13 bases between the germline ends. This CDR3 reads CASKRTESSYEQYF. CDR3 coding DNA: TGTGCCAGCAAGCGGACGGAGAGCTCCTACGAGCAGTACTTC.

V is TRBV28 and J is TRBJ1-1; D unresolved. Germline CDR1 and CDR2: MDHEN and SYDVKM. V dropped 6 bases and J dropped 1 base, with 12 bases sitting between them. The CDR3 has 14 residues. For the CDR3, the DNA is TGTGCCAGCAGCCCCGGGGAGACGAACACTGAAGCTTTCTTT. Residues: CASSPGETNTEAFF.

CDR3 loop: CASSLGGRGSNQPQHF. In nucleotides, the CDR3 is TGTGCCAGCAGCTTGGGTGGTAGGGGGTCAAATCAGCCCCAGCATTTT. This sequence joins TRBV13 and TRBJ1-5; weak D call: TRBD1 (6 bases). Germline CDR1 is PRHDT and CDR2 is FYEKMQ (reference sequence). The CDR3 loop spans 16 amino acids. V lost 3 bases and J lost 4, with 16 bases in between.

The gene calls are TRBV29-1 and TRBJ2-5; the match to TRBD1 covers 7 bases. Germline-derived CDR1 and CDR2 are SQVTM and ANQGSEA. V dropped 6 bases and J dropped 0; count of bases not matched to a gene: 1. The CDR3 has 12 amino acids. CDR3 residues: CSVGQYQETQYF. CDR3 sequence (DNA): TGCAGCGTGGGACAGTACCAAGAGACCCAGTACTTC.

The sample holds a few counts of this clone. V and J are TRBV6-1 and TRBJ2-5; 10 bases match TRBD2. Looked up from germline, CDR1 is MNHNS and CDR2 is SASEGT. Trimming took 7 bases from V and 1 from J; bases not matched to a gene: 6. The CDR3 has 15 residues. CDR3 protein: CASTSLAGAQETQYF. The CDR3 region has the DNA TGTGCCAGCACTTCTCTAGCGGGGGCCCAAGAGACCCAGTACTTC.

The chain combines TRBV7-3 with TRBJ1-2, with TRBD1 matching 9 bases. The CDR3 has 14 residues. Germline CDR1 reads SGHTA; CDR2 reads FQGTGA. After removal of 4 bases from V and 5 bases from J, the junction contained 5 bases not matched to a gene. The DNA for the CDR3 is TGTGCCAGCAGCTCGACAGGGGGATCTTATGGCTACACCTTC. It codes for CASSSTGGSYGYTF. The full variable domain, its missing parts supplied by reference TRBV7-3 and TRBJ1-2, is GAGVSQTPSNKVTEKGKYVELRCDPISGHTALYWYRQSLGQGPEFLIYFQGTGAADDSGLPNDRFFAVRPEGSVSTLKIQRTERGDSAVYLCASSSTGGSYGYTFGSGTRLTVV.

This clone came up a few times. The chain is built from TRBV14 and TRBJ1-6, with D unclear. The CDR3 loop spans 16 amino acids. V was clipped by 4 bases and J by 7 bases, with 17 bases between them. The V gene's germline CDR1 is SGHDN and CDR2 FVKESK. The CDR3 sequence: CASSLLAGSLNSPLHF. In DNA, the CDR3 is TGTGCCAGCAGCCTCCTGGCGGGCAGTTTAAATTCACCCCTCCACTTT.

The chain is built from TRBV7-9 and TRBJ2-1; D is perhaps TRBD2 (6 bases). This CDR3 has 15 residues. The germline CDR1 and CDR2 sequences are SEHNR and FQNEAQ (reference sequence). The V gene lost 5 bases and the J gene lost 3 bases, with 14 bases spanning the gap. Here the CDR3 DNA reads TGTGCCAGCAGCGGCGTTAGCGGCGTCTACAATGAGCAGTTCTTC. The encoded protein is CASSGVSGVYNEQFF.

This clone was seen a handful of times. This chain uses TRBV28 with TRBJ2-5; D may be TRBD2 (6 bases). CDR1 and CDR2 (germline): MDHEN, SYDVKM. V lost 2 bases and J 11 bases, leaving 15 bases between the germline ends. The CDR3 is 13 amino acids. The CDR3 loop is CASSLMGGYGQYF. The CDR3 DNA sequence: TGTGCCAGCAGTTTAATGGGGGGATATGGGCAGTACTTC.

V is TRBV4-1 and J is TRBJ2-5, with 10 positions matching TRBD2. J was trimmed by 14 bases and V by 4 bases; bases with no gene match: 7. CDR3 length equals 12 residues. Germline V CDR1 and CDR2: MGHRA, YSYEKL. For the CDR3, the DNA is TGCGCCAGCAGCCGCCCCGGGACTAGCGTCTACTTC. Its translation: CASSRPGTSVYF.

There are a few counts of this clone. V and J are TRBV7-2 and TRBJ2-3; D not resolved. CDR3 length: 15 residues. The germline V gene has CDR1 SGHTA and CDR2 FQGNSA. Trimming left V 1 base short and J 0 bases short, with 8 bases between. The CDR3 region is CASSLEHSSTDTQYF. CDR3 nucleotide sequence: TGTGCCAGCAGCTTAGAACATTCTAGCACAGATACGCAGTATTTT.

This clone showed up just a few times. J is TRBJ1-5 and V is TRBV21-1. TRBV21-1 corresponds to a pseudogene. The CDR3 extends over 21 amino acids. This CDR3 is CASSKLRCFNHRVLYNQPQHF. CDR3 bases: TGTGCCAGCAGCAAATTACGGTGTTTCAACCACCGGGTTCTTTACAATCAGCCCCAGCATTTT.

The rearrangement uses TRBV27 and TRBJ2-7, with D possibly TRBD2 on 5 matching bases. V lost 2 bases, J lost 2 bases, and 10 bases lay in between. CDR1 is MNHEY and CDR2 is SMNVEV in the germline V gene (reference sequence). The CDR3 consists of 14 residues. The CDR3 DNA follows: TGTGCCAGCAGTTTAAAGGACTTAACCTACGAGCAGTACTTC. Protein product: CASSLKDLTYEQYF.

The chain recombines TRBV5-5 with TRBJ2-7, with D maybe TRBD1 (5 bases). Trimming left V 3 bases short and J 1 base short, with 17 bases between. Germline V gives CDR1 SGHKS, CDR2 YYEKEE (reference sequence). The CDR3 is made up of 16 amino acids. The CDR3 region is CASSYRQTGSSYEQYF. CDR3 DNA sequence: TGTGCCAGCAGCTATCGACAGACGGGTTCTTCCTACGAGCAGTACTTC.

The chain has TRBV28 and TRBJ1-1; 11 nucleotides align to TRBD1. J gave up 6 bases and V 6 bases, and 3 bases lay outside the gene matches. Germline loops: CDR1 MDHEN, CDR2 SYDVKM. The CDR3 runs to 13 residues. The CDR3 region has the DNA TGTGCCAGCAGAAGGACAGGGGGCTCTGAAGCTTTCTTT. Translation gives CASRRTGGSEAFF.